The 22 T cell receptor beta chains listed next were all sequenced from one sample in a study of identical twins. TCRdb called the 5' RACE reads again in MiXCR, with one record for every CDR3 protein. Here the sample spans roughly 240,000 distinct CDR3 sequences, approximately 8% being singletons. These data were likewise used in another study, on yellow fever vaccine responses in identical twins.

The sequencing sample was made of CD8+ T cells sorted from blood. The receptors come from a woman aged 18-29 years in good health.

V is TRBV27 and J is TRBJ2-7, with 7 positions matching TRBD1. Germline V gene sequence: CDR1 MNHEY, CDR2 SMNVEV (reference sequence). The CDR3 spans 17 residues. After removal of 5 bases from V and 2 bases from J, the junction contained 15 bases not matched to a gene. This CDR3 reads CASSPRTGPIPTYEQYV. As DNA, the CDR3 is TGTGCCAGCAGTCCGCGGACAGGACCTATACCCACCTACGAGCAGTACGTC.

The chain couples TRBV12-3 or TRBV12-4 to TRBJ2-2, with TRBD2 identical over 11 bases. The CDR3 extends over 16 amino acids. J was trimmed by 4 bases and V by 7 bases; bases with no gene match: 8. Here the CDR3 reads CASNPGTSGPTGELFF. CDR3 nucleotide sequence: TGTGCCAGCAACCCCGGGACTAGCGGTCCCACCGGGGAGCTGTTTTTT.

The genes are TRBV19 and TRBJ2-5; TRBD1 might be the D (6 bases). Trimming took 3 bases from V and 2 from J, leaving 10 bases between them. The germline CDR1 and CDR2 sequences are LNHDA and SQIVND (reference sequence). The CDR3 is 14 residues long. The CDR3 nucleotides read TGTGCCAGTAGTATGGGCACAGGGCAAGAGACCCAGTACTTC. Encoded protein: CASSMGTGQETQYF.

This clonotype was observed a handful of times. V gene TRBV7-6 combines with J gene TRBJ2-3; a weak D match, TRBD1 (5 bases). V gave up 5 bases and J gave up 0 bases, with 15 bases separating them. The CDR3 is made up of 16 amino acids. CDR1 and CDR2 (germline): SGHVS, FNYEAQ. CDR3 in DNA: TGTGCCAGCAGCCACCTGGAGACAGACAGCACAGATACGCAGTATTTT. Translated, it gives CASSHLETDSTDTQYF. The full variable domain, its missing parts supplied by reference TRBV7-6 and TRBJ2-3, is GAGVSQSPRYKVTKRGQDVALRCDPISGHVSLYWYRQALGQGPEFLTYFNYEAQQDKSGLPNDRFSAERPEGSISTLTIQRTEQRDSAMYRCASSHLETDSTDTQYFGPGTRLTVL.

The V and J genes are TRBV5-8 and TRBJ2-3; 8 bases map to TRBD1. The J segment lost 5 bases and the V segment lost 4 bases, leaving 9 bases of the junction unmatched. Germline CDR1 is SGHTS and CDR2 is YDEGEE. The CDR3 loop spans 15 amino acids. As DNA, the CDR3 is TGTGCCAGCAGCCCCCCGGACAGGGCGGGAGATACGCAGTATTTT. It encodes CASSPPDRAGDTQYF.

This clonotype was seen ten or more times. CDR3 in DNA: TGTGCCAGCAGCTTAACCCAGGGGTCGGGGGAGACCCAGTACTTC. It encodes CASSLTQGSGETQYF. This chain links TRBV11-2 with TRBJ2-5, with a tentative D call TRBD1 (6 bases). The V gene lost 2 bases and the J gene lost 5 bases, with 15 bases spanning the gap. The CDR3 is 15 amino acids. The V gene's germline CDR1 is SGHAT and CDR2 FQNNGV.

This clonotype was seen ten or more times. The CDR3 here is CASSPRDRGVAGELFF. CDR3 in DNA: TGTGCCAGCAGCCCCCGGGACAGGGGTGTTGCCGGGGAGCTGTTTTTT. The chain uses TRBV14 and TRBJ2-2; 10 bases fit TRBD1. The CDR3 spans 16 residues. CDR1 and CDR2 from the germline V gene are SGHDN and FVKESK. The V and J ends lost 4 bases and 6 bases, in that order; junction bases with no gene match: 8.

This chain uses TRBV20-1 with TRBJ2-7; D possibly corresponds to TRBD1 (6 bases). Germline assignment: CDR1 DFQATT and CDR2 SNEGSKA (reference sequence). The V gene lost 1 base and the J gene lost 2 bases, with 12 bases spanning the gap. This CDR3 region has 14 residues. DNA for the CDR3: TGCAGTGCTAGAGCTTCACAGGGTACCTACGAGCAGTACTTC. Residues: CSARASQGTYEQYF.

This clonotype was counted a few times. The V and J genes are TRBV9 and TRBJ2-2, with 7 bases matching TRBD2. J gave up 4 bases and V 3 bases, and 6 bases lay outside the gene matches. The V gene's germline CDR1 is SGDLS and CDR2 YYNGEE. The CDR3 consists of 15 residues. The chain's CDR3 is CASSAPTSSTGELFF. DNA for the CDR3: TGTGCCAGCAGCGCCCCGACTAGCTCCACCGGGGAGCTGTTTTTT.

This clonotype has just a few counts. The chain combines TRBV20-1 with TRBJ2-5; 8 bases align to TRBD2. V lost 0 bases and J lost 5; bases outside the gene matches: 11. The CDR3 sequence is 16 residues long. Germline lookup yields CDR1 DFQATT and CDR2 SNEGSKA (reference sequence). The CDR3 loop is CSARDPGLADGETQYF. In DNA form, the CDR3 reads TGCAGTGCTAGAGATCCTGGACTAGCCGACGGGGAGACCCAGTACTTC.

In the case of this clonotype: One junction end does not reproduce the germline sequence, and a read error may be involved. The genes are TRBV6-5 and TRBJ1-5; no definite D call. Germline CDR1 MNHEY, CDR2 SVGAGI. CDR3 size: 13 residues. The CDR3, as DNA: TGTGCCAGCAGTTATGGTCTAAATCAGCCCCTGCATTTT. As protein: CASSYGLNQPLHF.

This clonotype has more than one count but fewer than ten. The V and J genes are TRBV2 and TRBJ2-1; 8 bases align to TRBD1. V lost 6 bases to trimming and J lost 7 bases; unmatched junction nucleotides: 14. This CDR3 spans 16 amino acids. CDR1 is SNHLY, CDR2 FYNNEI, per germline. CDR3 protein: CASSRTDRGWRNEQFF. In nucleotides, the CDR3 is TGTGCCAGCAGCCGAACCGACAGGGGTTGGAGGAATGAGCAGTTCTTC. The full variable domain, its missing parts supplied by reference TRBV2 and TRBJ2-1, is EPEVTQTPSHQVTQMGQEVILRCVPISNHLYFYWYRQILGQKVEFLVSFYNNEISEKSEIFDDQFSVERPDGSNFTLKIRSTKLEDSAMYFCASSRTDRGWRNEQFFGPGTRLTVL.

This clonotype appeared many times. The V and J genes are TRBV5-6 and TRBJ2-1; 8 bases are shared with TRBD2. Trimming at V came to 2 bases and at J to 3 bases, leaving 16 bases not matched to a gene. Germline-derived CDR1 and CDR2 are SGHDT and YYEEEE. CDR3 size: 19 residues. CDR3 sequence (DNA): TGTGCCAGCAGCTTCCCCGGGACTAGTGACTATAAGAGCTACAATGAGCAGTTCTTC. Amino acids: CASSFPGTSDYKSYNEQFF.

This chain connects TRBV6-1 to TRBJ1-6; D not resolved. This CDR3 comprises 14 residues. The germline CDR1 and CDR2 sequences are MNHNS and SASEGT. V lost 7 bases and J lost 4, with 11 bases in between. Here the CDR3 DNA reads TGTGCCAGCACGCTGGACGATTATAATTCACCCCTCCACTTT. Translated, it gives CASTLDDYNSPLHF.

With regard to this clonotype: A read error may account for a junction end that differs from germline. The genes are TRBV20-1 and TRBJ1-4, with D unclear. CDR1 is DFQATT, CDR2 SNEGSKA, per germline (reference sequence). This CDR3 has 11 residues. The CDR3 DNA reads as TGCGGTGCTAGTCAGAATGAAAAACTGTTTTTT. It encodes CGASQNEKLFF.

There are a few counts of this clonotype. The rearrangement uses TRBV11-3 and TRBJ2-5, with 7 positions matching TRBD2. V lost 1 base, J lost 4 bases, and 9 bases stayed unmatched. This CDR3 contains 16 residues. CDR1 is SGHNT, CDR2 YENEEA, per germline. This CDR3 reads CASSLAGRGSRETQYF. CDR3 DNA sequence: TGTGCCAGCAGCTTAGCTGGGCGGGGGTCACGAGAGACCCAGTACTTC.

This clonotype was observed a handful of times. The chain's CDR3 is CASLSSGVSYNEQFF. The CDR3 DNA is TGTGCCAGCTTAAGTAGCGGGGTTTCCTACAATGAGCAGTTCTTC. The chain couples TRBV7-8 to TRBJ2-1; 8 nucleotides agree with TRBD2. The CDR3 consists of 15 residues. Germline CDR1 and CDR2: SGHVS and FQNEAQ. With 8 bases clipped from V and 1 base from J, the junction kept 7 bases outside the gene matches.

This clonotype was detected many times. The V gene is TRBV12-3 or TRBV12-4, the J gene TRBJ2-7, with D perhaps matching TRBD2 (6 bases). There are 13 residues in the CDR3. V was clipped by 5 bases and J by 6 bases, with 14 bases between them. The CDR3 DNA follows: TGTGCCAGCAGTCCCGGACTAAGCCCCGAGCAGTACTTC. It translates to CASSPGLSPEQYF.

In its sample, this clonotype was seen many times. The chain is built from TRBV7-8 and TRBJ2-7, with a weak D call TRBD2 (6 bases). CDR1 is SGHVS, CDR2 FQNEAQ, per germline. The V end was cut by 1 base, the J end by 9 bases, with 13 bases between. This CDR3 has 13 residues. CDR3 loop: CASSLGSLEGQYV. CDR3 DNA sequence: TGTGCCAGCAGCTTAGGTTCCTTGGAGGGGCAGTACGTC.

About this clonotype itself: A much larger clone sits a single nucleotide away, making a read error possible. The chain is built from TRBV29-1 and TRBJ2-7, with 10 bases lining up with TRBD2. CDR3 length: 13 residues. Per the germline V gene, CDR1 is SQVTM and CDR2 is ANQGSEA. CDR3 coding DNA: TGCAGAGCCAGGACTAGCGGAACCTACGAGCAGTACTTC. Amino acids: CRARTSGTYEQYF.

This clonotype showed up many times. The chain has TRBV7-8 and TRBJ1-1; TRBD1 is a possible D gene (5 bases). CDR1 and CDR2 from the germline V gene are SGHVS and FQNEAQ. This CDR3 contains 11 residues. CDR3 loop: CAGREITEAFF. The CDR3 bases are TGTGCGGGGCGCGAAATCACTGAAGCTTTCTTT. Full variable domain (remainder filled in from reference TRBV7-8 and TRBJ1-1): GAGVSQSPRYKVAKRGQDVALRCDPISGHVSLFWYQQALGQGPEFLTYFQNEAQLDKSGLPSDRFFAERPEGSVSTLKIQRTQQEDSAVYLCAGREITEAFFGQGTRLTVV.

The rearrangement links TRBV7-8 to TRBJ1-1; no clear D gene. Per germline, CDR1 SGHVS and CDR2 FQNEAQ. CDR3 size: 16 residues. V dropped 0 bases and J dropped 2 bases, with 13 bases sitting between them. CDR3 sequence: CASSLARLGLNTEAFF. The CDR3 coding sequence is TGTGCCAGCAGCTTAGCTCGTTTAGGATTAAACACTGAAGCTTTCTTT.